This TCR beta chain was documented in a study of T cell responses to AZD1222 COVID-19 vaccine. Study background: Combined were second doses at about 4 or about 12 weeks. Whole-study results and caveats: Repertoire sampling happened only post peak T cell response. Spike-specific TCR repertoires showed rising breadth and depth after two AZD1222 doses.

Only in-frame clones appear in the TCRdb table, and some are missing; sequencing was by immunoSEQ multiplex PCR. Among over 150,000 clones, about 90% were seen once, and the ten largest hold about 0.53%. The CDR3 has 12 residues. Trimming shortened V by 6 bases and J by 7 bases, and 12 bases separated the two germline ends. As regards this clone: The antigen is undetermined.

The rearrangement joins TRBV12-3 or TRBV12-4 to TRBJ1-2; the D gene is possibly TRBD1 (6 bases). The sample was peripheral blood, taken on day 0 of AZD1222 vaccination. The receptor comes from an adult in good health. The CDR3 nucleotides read TGTGCCAGCAGCCTTAACAGGGCTGGCTACACCTTC. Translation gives CASSLNRAGYTF.